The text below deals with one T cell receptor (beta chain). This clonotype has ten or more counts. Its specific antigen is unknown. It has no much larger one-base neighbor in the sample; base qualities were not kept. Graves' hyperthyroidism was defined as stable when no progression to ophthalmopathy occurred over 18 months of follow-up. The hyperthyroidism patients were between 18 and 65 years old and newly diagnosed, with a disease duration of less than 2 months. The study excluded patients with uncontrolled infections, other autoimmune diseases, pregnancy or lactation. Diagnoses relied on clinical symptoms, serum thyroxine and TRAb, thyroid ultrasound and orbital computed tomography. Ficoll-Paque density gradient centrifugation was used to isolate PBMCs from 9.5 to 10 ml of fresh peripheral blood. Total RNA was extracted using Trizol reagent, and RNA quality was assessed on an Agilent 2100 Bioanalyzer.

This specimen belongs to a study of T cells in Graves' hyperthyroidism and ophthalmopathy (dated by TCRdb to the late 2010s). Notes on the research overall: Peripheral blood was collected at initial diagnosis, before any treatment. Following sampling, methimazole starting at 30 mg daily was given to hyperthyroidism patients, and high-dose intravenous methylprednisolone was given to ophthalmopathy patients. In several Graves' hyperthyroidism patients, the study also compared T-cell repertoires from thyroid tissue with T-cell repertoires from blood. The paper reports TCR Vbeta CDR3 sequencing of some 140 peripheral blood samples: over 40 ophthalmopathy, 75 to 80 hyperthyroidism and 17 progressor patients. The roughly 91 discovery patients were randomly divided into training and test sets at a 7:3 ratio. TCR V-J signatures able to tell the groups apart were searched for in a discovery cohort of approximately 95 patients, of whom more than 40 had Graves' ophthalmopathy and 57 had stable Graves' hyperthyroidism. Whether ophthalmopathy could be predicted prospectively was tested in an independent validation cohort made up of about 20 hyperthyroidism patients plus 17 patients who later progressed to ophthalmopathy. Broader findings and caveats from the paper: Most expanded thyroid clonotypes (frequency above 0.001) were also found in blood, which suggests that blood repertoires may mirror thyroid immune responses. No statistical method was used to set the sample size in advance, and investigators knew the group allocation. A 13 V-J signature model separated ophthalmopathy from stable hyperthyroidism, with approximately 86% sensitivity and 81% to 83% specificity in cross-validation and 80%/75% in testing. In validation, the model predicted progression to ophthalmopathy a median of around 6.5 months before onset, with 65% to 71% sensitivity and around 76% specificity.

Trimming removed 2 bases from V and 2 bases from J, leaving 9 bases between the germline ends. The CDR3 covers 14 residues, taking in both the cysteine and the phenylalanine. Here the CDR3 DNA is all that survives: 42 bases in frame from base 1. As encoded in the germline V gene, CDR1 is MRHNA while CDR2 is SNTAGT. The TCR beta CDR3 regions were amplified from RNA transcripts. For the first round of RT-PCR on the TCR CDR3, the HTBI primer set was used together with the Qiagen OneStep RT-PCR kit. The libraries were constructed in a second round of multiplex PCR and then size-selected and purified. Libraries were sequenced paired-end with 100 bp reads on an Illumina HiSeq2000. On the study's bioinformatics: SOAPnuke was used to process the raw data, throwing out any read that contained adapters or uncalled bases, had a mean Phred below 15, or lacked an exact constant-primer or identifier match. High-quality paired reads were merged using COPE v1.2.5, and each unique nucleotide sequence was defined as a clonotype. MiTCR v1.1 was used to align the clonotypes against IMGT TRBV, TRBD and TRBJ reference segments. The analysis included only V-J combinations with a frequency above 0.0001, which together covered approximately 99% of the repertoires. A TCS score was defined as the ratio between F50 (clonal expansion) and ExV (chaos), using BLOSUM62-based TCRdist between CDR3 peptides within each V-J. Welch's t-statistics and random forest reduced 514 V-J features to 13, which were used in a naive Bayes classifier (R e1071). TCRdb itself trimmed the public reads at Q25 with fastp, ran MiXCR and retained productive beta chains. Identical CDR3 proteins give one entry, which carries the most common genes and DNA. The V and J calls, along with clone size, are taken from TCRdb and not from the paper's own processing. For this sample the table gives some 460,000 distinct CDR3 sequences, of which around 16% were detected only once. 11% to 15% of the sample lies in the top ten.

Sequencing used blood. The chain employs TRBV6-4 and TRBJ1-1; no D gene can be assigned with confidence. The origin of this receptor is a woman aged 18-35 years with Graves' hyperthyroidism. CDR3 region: CASSDGSANTEAFF. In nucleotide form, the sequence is TGTGCCAGCAGTGACGGGTCAGCTAACACTGAAGCTTTCTTT.